This section outlines one TCR beta chain sequence together with its context. As yet, its antigen is unknown. The sample belongs to a study of T cell responses to AZD1222 COVID-19 vaccine. General study points: Only a handful of AZD1222 recipients, several in all, had baseline seropositivity. Reportedly, nearly half of unique spike TCRs recognized epitopes outside B.1.351/B.1.1.7 mutations.

Losses at the gene ends were 4 bases for V and 2 bases for J; bases not matched to a gene: 7. Germline CDR1 KGHDR, CDR2 SFDVKD. The CDR3 is 17 residues long. Profiled with immunoSEQ multiplex PCR; TCRdb holds only in-frame clones, not every one. Of just over 8,000 clones listed, approximately 90% are singletons. The specimen comprised peripheral blood, sampled 28 days after the second AZD1222 dose. This rearrangement joins TRBV24-1 to TRBJ2-1; 10 positions agree with TRBD2. The sequence derives from an adult who received the AZD1222 COVID-19 vaccine. CDR3 in amino acids: CATSETSGSGPYNEQFF. For the CDR3, the DNA is TGTGCCACCAGTGAGACTAGCGGGTCAGGGCCCTACAATGAGCAGTTCTTC.